This T cell receptor (beta chain) came from a study of early T cells in non-severe SARS-CoV-2 infection. Turning to the study itself: Sequenced bulk RNA came from whole blood that was unsorted, and chains were unpaired. General study results and limits: Clonotype matching in VDJdb favored anti-spike CD8 responses and did not capture private and CD4 specificities.

cDNA molecules, individually, were tagged with unique molecular identifiers. TCRdb fed the 5' RACE reads into MiXCR, producing one record per CDR3 protein. This sample yields over 60,000 distinct CDR3 sequences, of which roughly 14% are seen a single time; roughly 4.2% belongs to the top ten. The sample holds many counts of this clonotype. Its antigen is not known. The CDR3 is 14 residues long. The germline gives CDR1 LGHNT, CDR2 FRNRAP. V dropped 6 bases and J dropped 3; count of bases not matched to a gene: 6. Sequenced sample: whole blood. This sequence originates from an adult who was a healthcare worker with PCR-confirmed SARS-CoV-2 infection or an uninfected control (not recorded which). The chain is built from TRBV12-5 and TRBJ2-3; the match to TRBD2 covers 7 bases. CDR3 sequence: CASGPVAGTDTQYF. The DNA for the CDR3 is TGTGCTAGTGGCCCAGTAGCGGGTACAGATACGCAGTATTTT.